One and the same sample provided the 16 T cell receptor beta chains below, sequenced in a study of blood T cell repertoires in COVID-19. Sequenced by immunoSEQ multiplex PCR; TCRdb stores in-frame clones only, minus some. The sample includes 200,000 to 250,000 clones, about 82% of them seen just once. The sequenced sample was PBMCs or T cells enriched from blood (not recorded which). These TCRs come from a woman between 50 and 59 years old who had recovered from COVID-19.

The gene calls are TRBV5-3 and TRBJ1-2, with D unresolved. TRBV5-3 is an ORF, and what it does is uncertain. With 2 bases removed from V and 4 bases from J, the gap between germline ends came to 6 bases. CDR3 size: 12 residues. Here the CDR3 reads CARSLTGYGYTF. Here the CDR3 DNA reads TGTGCCAGAAGCTTAACGGGCTATGGCTACACCTTC.

The V gene is TRBV7-2, the J gene TRBJ1-6; D call uncertain. The germline V gene encodes CDR1 SGHTA and CDR2 FQGNSA. This CDR3 comprises 12 residues. V was clipped by 5 bases and J by 4 bases, with 3 bases between them. The CDR3 DNA sequence: TGTGCCAGCAGCCCGTATAATTCACCCCTCCACTTT. Its translation: CASSPYNSPLHF.

The V gene is TRBV30, the J gene TRBJ1-1; tentatively, D is TRBD1 (6 bases). Germline CDR1 is GTSNPN and CDR2 is SVGIG (reference sequence). This CDR3 has 13 amino acids. V lost 4 bases and J 1 base, leaving 10 bases between the germline ends. CDR3 nucleotides: TGTGCCTGGAATCAGGGGACGAACACTGAAGCTTTCTTT. Encoded protein: CAWNQGTNTEAFF.

V usage is TRBV4-1 and J usage is TRBJ2-7; 10 positions agree with TRBD1. V trimming: 5 bases; J trimming: 3 bases; junction bases outside the gene matches: 10. Germline CDR1 MGHRA, CDR2 YSYEKL. The CDR3 extends over 16 amino acids. The CDR3, as DNA: TGCGCCAGCAGCGAAAGGGGACAGGGGATCGGCTACGAGCAGTACTTC. Its protein is CASSERGQGIGYEQYF.

The chain carries TRBV5-1 and TRBJ2-5, with 9 bases that match TRBD2. CDR1 is SGHRS, CDR2 YFSETQ, per germline. The CDR3 has 16 amino acids. V was pared by 2 bases and J by 4 bases, with 9 bases of the junction left unmatched. The CDR3 loop is CASSLGGGGAGETQYF. As DNA, the CDR3 is TGCGCCAGCAGCTTAGGAGGCGGGGGGGCAGGAGAGACCCAGTACTTC.

The chain combines TRBV5-6 with TRBJ1-2, with a weak D call TRBD1 (6 bases). The CDR3 spans 15 residues. V gave up 4 bases and J gave up 4 bases, with 17 bases separating them. Germline V lookup: CDR1 SGHDT, CDR2 YYEEEE. CDR3 coding DNA: TGTGCCAGCAGCAGCGCCGGGACATCGTTCTATGGCTACACCTTC. It is translated as CASSSAGTSFYGYTF.

The chain has TRBV29-1 and TRBJ2-3; possible D gene TRBD1, 5 bases. The germline CDR1 and CDR2 sequences are SQVTM and ANQGSEA. V shed 2 bases and J shed 6 bases, with 12 bases lying between them. The CDR3 spans 13 residues. DNA of the CDR3: TGCAGCGTTGAAAAGGGGTCGGCCGATACGCAGTATTTT. It yields the protein CSVEKGSADTQYF.

The chain links TRBV18 to TRBJ1-4; perhaps TRBD1 as D (5 bases). V was clipped by 3 bases and J by 3 bases, with 23 bases between them. Germline CDR1 KGHSH, CDR2 LQKENI. The CDR3 totals 19 residues. CDR3 sequence (DNA): TGTGCCAGCTCACCTCAAGGGGCCCACATGGGGCGAGCTAATGAAAAACTGTTTTTT. Translated, it gives CASSPQGAHMGRANEKLFF.

The V call is TRBV5-1, the J call TRBJ2-2; 11 bases are a match to TRBD2. The V gene's germline CDR1 is SGHRS and CDR2 YFSETQ. The CDR3 covers 16 residues. V shed 4 bases and J 5 bases; nucleotides not matched to a gene: 7. The CDR3 DNA reads TGCGCCAGCAGCACAGGACTAGCGGGCCGTACCGGGGAGCTGTTTTTT. It codes for CASSTGLAGRTGELFF.

The chain is built from TRBV7-9 and TRBJ2-1, with 9 bases matching TRBD1. The germline gives CDR1 SEHNR, CDR2 FQNEAQ (reference sequence). J was trimmed by 6 bases and V by 4 bases; bases with no gene match: 4. This CDR3 is built from 14 residues. CDR3 amino acids: CASSSGTGSNEQFF. As DNA, the CDR3 is TGTGCCAGCAGCTCCGGGACAGGGTCCAATGAGCAGTTCTTC.

This clone has a handful of counts. The chain recombines TRBV27 with TRBJ1-1, with 7 nucleotides matching TRBD1. The germline V gene encodes CDR1 MNHEY and CDR2 SMNVEV (reference sequence). The CDR3 spans 15 residues. The junction had 10 bases not matched to a gene; V was cut back by 3 bases and J by 6 bases. CDR3 sequence (DNA): TGTGCCAGCAGTTTTTCGACAGGGAAGAGCTCTGAAGCTTTCTTT. It encodes CASSFSTGKSSEAFF.

J is TRBJ1-4 and V is TRBV7-9; 8 bases align to TRBD1. Germline CDR1 is SEHNR and CDR2 is FQNEAQ (reference sequence). This CDR3 has 14 amino acids. V was pared by 7 bases and J by 8 bases, with 9 bases of the junction left unmatched. As DNA, the CDR3 is TGTGCCAGCACCAAGACAGGGGTTGTGGAAAAACTGTTTTTT. Protein: CASTKTGVVEKLFF.

The chain joins TRBV29-1 to TRBJ2-2; 13 bases are a match to TRBD2. In germline, CDR1 is SQVTM, CDR2 ANQGSEA. CDR3 length equals 15 residues. Trimming took 5 bases from V and 6 from J; bases not matched to a gene: 6. The CDR3: CSVIPGLAGAGELFF. CDR3 nucleotide sequence: TGCAGCGTTATTCCAGGACTAGCGGGAGCCGGGGAGCTGTTTTTT.

This rearrangement joins TRBV19 to TRBJ2-7; tentatively, D is TRBD1 (5 bases). The germline gives CDR1 LNHDA, CDR2 SQIVND (reference sequence). V was clipped by 1 base and J by 5 bases, with 15 bases between them. This CDR3 is 15 amino acids long. CDR3 protein: CASSIAGKVRNEQYF. DNA for the CDR3: TGTGCCAGTAGTATAGCAGGGAAAGTGAGAAACGAGCAGTACTTC.

The rearrangement links TRBV13 to TRBJ1-1; D remains unclear. V lost 1 base to trimming and J lost 7 bases, with 7 bases between them. Per germline, CDR1 PRHDT and CDR2 FYEKMQ (reference sequence). The CDR3 has 12 residues. Here the CDR3 DNA reads TGTGCCAGCAGCTTAGCGGCAGGTGAAGCTTTCTTT. Protein sequence: CASSLAAGEAFF.

The V gene is TRBV19, the J gene TRBJ1-3; D might be TRBD1 (6 bases). This CDR3 spans 14 amino acids. V was shortened by 6 bases and J by 5 bases, with 14 bases between the two germline ends. In germline, CDR1 is LNHDA, CDR2 SQIVND (reference sequence). The CDR3 DNA reads TGTGCCAGTAGGTCTTTGGACAGCAGAAACACCATATATTTT. Its translation is CASRSLDSRNTIYF.